This TCR beta chain was retrieved from a study of siplizumab effects on memory and regulatory T cells. A remark on this clone: The antigen remains unidentified.

Every sample had approximately 97,000 of its TCR templates assayed. Assay: immunoSEQ multiplex PCR; the TCRdb copy retains only in-frame clones and omits some. Of about 50,000 clones in the sample, over 85% were seen once. Whole-study results and caveats: Proliferating siplizumab-culture Treg suppressive function went unconfirmed. Contribution to the alloresponse seemed major for naive T cells, which also seemed more diverse than memory cells.

The length of the CDR3 is 13 residues. After removal of 3 bases from V and 4 bases from J, the junction contained 0 bases not matched to a gene. Germline V CDR1 and CDR2: SGHVS, FNYEAQ. Specimen: CD8+ T cells sorted from blood. The origin of this receptor is a human donor in good health. V and J are TRBV7-6 and TRBJ1-5, with 7 positions matching TRBD1. CDR3 sequence (DNA): TGTGCCAGCAGCTTGGACAGGAATCAGCCCCAGCATTTT. Encoded protein: CASSLDRNQPQHF.